A single sample gave rise to the 21 T cell receptor beta chains below, sequenced in a study of blood T cell repertoires in COVID-19. Libraries were prepared by immunoSEQ multiplex PCR; TCRdb keeps only in-frame clonotypes and omits some of them. The table includes approximately 100,000 clones, 80% to 90% detected once. Material: peripheral blood. These receptor sequences come from a human donor with COVID-19, enrolled during active disease. The donor label of this sample is uncertain.

A few counts support this clone. This sequence joins TRBV2 and TRBJ1-5, with TRBD1 matching over 9 bases. Germline V gene data show CDR1 as SNHLY and CDR2 as FYNNEI. CDR3 length: 13 amino acids. The J segment lost 7 bases and the V segment lost 8 bases, leaving 6 bases of the junction unmatched. The CDR3 DNA reads TGTGCCAGCCGGGGACAGGGACGACAGCCCCAGCATTTT. This translates into CASRGQGRQPQHF.

J is TRBJ1-1 and V is TRBV6-5, with 7 bases identical to TRBD1. CDR1 is MNHEY, CDR2 SVGAGI, per germline. J gave up 1 base and V 2 bases, and 7 bases lay outside the gene matches. The CDR3 totals 16 residues. The CDR3 reads CASSYDTGAPNTEAFF. In DNA form, the CDR3 reads TGTGCCAGCAGTTACGATACAGGGGCCCCGAACACTGAAGCTTTCTTT.

Concerning this clone: This specimen includes other DNA sequences encoding the same CDR3. V usage is TRBV2 and J usage is TRBJ1-1, with 7 bases aligning to TRBD1. J gave up 0 bases and V 8 bases, and 3 bases lay outside the gene matches. Germline V lookup: CDR1 SNHLY, CDR2 FYNNEI. The CDR3 is made up of 13 amino acids. CDR3 sequence reads: CASRDSMNTEAFF. CDR3 nucleotide sequence: TGTGCCAGCCGGGACAGCATGAACACTGAAGCTTTCTTT.

V gene TRBV10-3 combines with J gene TRBJ1-5; the D gene is possibly TRBD1 (6 bases). V was cut by 2 bases and J by 5 bases, with 7 bases left in between. The CDR3 is 13 residues long. The V gene's germline CDR1 is ENHRY and CDR2 SYGVKD. Here the CDR3 reads CAISEGGDQPQHF. The DNA of the CDR3 is TGTGCCATCAGTGAGGGGGGCGATCAGCCCCAGCATTTT.

This clone was seen only a few times. The rearrangement uses TRBV5-4 and TRBJ2-1; 8 bases fit TRBD1. J lost 5 bases, V lost 4 bases, and 8 bases had no gene match. The CDR3 has 15 amino acids. The V gene's germline CDR1 is SGHNT and CDR2 YYREEE (reference sequence). The CDR3 reads CASSHRVQGDNEQFF. As DNA, the CDR3 is TGTGCCAGCAGCCACCGAGTACAGGGGGACAATGAGCAGTTCTTC.

The chain is built from TRBV4-2 and TRBJ2-7; TRBD2 aligns across 10 bases. This CDR3 spans 17 amino acids. With 1 base clipped from V and 0 bases from J, the junction kept 6 bases outside the gene matches. The germline V gene encodes CDR1 LGHNA and CDR2 YNFKEQ. CDR3 in DNA: TGTGCCAGCAGCCAAGGTCTAGCGGGGGTAAGCTCCTACGAGCAGTACTTC. Translated, it gives CASSQGLAGVSSYEQYF.

The gene calls are TRBV10-2 and TRBJ2-2; 9 bases match TRBD2. CDR3 size: 15 residues. In germline, CDR1 is WSHSY, CDR2 SAAADI. V trimming: 7 bases; J trimming: 8 bases; junction bases outside the gene matches: 11. The CDR3 DNA sequence: TGCGCCAGCAAGGAGGCGGGGGGGACTGGTGGGGAGCTGTTTTTT. This codes for CASKEAGGTGGELFF.

The genes are TRBV5-1 and TRBJ2-3; D is perhaps TRBD2 (6 bases). The CDR3 length is 18 residues. Trimming shortened V by 0 bases and J by 1 base, and 18 bases separated the two germline ends. The germline V gene encodes CDR1 SGHRS and CDR2 YFSETQ. The CDR3 DNA follows: TGCGCCAGCAGCTTGGAAGTGAACGGGGCTAGCGGCACAGATACGCAGTATTTT. Protein: CASSLEVNGASGTDTQYF.

The chain carries TRBV10-3 and TRBJ2-5; 10 bases match TRBD2. Germline trimming cut 5 bases from V and 3 bases from J; bases unmatched to any gene: 6. The CDR3 has 15 residues. Germline CDR1 and CDR2: ENHRY and SYGVKD. CDR3 nucleotides: TGTGCCATCAGTAGCAGCGGGGGGGCCGAAGAGACCCAGTACTTC. Translated, it gives CAISSSGGAEETQYF.

The genes are TRBV4-1 and TRBJ1-2, with TRBD1 matching 9 bases. CDR3 length: 14 amino acids. Looked up from germline, CDR1 is MGHRA and CDR2 is YSYEKL. J gave up 8 bases and V 4 bases, and 8 bases lay outside the gene matches. CDR3 DNA sequence: TGCGCCAGCAGCCTGATAACAGGGGGCGAAGGCTACACCTTC. Its protein product is CASSLITGGEGYTF.

The V gene is TRBV5-1, the J gene TRBJ1-1, with D possibly TRBD1 on 5 matching bases. The germline V gene encodes CDR1 SGHRS and CDR2 YFSETQ. V lost 4 bases and J lost 3, with 13 bases in between. This CDR3 spans 14 amino acids. Here the CDR3 reads CASSAQEGDTEAFF. The CDR3 DNA follows: TGCGCCAGCAGCGCTCAGGAAGGGGACACTGAAGCTTTCTTT. The full variable domain, its missing parts supplied by reference TRBV5-1 and TRBJ1-1, is KAGVTQTPRYLIKTRGQQVTLSCSPISGHRSVSWYQQTPGQGLQFLFEYFSETQRNKGNFPGRFSGRQFSNSRSEMNVSTLELGDSALYLCASSAQEGDTEAFFGQGTRLTVV.

The chain is built from TRBV5-4 and TRBJ2-7, with TRBD1 identical over 8 bases. The CDR3 has 14 residues. J lost 5 bases, V lost 4 bases, and 8 bases had no gene match. Germline V CDR1 and CDR2: SGHNT, YYREEE (reference sequence). CDR3 protein: CASSLAQGANEQYF. The CDR3 bases are TGTGCCAGCAGCCTAGCCCAGGGGGCGAACGAGCAGTACTTC.

The chain employs TRBV19 and TRBJ1-6; D gene uncertain. The CDR3 consists of 15 residues. Germline V gives CDR1 LNHDA, CDR2 SQIVND (reference sequence). The V end lost 1 base, the J end lost 6 bases, and 10 bases lay between the germline ends. CDR3 DNA: TGTGCCAGTAGTATAGGTGCAGGAACTAATTCACCCCTCCACTTT. It is translated as CASSIGAGTNSPLHF.

The chain has TRBV18 and TRBJ2-5; 11 bases align to TRBD1. Trimming cost V 1 base and J 5 bases; bases outside gene matches: 6. The CDR3 runs to 16 residues. Germline V lookup: CDR1 KGHSH, CDR2 LQKENI. CDR3 sequence reads: CASSPLGQGAGETQYF. As DNA, the CDR3 is TGTGCCAGCTCACCACTAGGACAGGGGGCCGGTGAGACCCAGTACTTC. Full variable domain (remainder filled in from reference TRBV18 and TRBJ2-5): NAGVMQNPRHLVRRRGQEARLRCSPMKGHSHVYWYRQLPEEGLKFMVYLQKENIIDESGMPKERFSAEFPKEGPSILRIQQVVRGDSAAYFCASSPLGQGAGETQYFGPGTRLLVL.

V and J are TRBV30 and TRBJ1-4; no clear D gene. The V end was cut by 3 bases, the J end by 13 bases, with 12 bases between. This CDR3 is 11 amino acids long. The germline gives CDR1 GTSNPN, CDR2 SVGIG (reference sequence). CDR3 in DNA: TGTGCCTGGAGGGCCAGCGGCGTACTGTTTTTT. It yields the protein CAWRASGVLFF. The complete variable domain, with remaining parts taken from reference TRBV30 and TRBJ1-4, reads SQTIHQWPATLVQPVGSPLSLECTVEGTSNPNLYWYRQAAGRGLQLLFYSVGIGQISSEVPQNLSASRPQDRQFILSSKKLLLSDSGFYLCAWRASGVLFFGSGTQLSVL.

CDR3 protein: CASSYNHRGARETQYF. The CDR3 nucleotides read TGTGCCAGCAGCTACAACCACCGGGGGGCGAGGGAGACCCAGTACTTC. This rearrangement joins TRBV11-2 to TRBJ2-5; D is possibly TRBD2 (7 bases). Germline values: CDR1 SGHAT, CDR2 FQNNGV. V was pared by 4 bases and J by 5 bases, with 20 bases between. The CDR3 totals 16 residues.

The rearrangement links TRBV27 to TRBJ1-2, with D possibly TRBD1 on 5 matching bases. The CDR3 runs 15 residues. CDR1 and CDR2 from the germline V gene are MNHEY and SMNVEV (reference sequence). V lost 1 base and J lost 4, with 13 bases in between. CDR3: CASSLFCGDSYGYTF. CDR3 DNA sequence: TGTGCCAGCAGTTTATTTTGTGGGGACTCCTATGGCTACACCTTC.

This rearrangement joins TRBV18 to TRBJ1-6; the D gene is possibly TRBD1 (5 bases). The CDR3 loop spans 14 amino acids. V gave up 5 bases and J gave up 7 bases, with 12 bases separating them. The germline gives CDR1 KGHSH, CDR2 LQKENI. CDR3 amino acids: CASSVGEGNSPLHF. CDR3 DNA: TGTGCCAGCTCAGTAGGGGAGGGGAATTCACCCCTCCACTTT.

This chain connects TRBV19 to TRBJ2-2; D is ambiguous. This CDR3 spans 15 amino acids. Germline values: CDR1 LNHDA, CDR2 SQIVND (reference sequence). V lost 9 bases and J lost 5, with 19 bases in between. The DNA for the CDR3 is TGTGCCAGCGCTCTCGCCACGCCGCGAACCGGGGAGCTGTTTTTT. Its translation: CASALATPRTGELFF.

CDR3 region: CASSLGANSPLHF. CDR3 DNA sequence: TGTGCCAGCAGCTTGGGGGCTAATTCACCCCTCCACTTT. The V and J genes are TRBV7-9 and TRBJ1-6; D might be TRBD1 (6 bases). CDR1 and CDR2 (germline): SEHNR, FQNEAQ (reference sequence). Trimming cost V 3 bases and J 6 bases, with 6 bases left between them. The CDR3 is made up of 13 amino acids. The full variable domain, its missing parts supplied by reference TRBV7-9 and TRBJ1-6, is DTGVSQNPRHKITKRGQNVTFRCDPISEHNRLYWYRQTLGQGPEFLTYFQNEAQLEKSRLLSDRFSAERPKGSFSTLEIQRTEQGDSAMYLCASSLGANSPLHFGNGTRLTVT.

This chain joins TRBV15 and TRBJ1-2, with a weak D call TRBD1 (5 bases). V was clipped by 0 bases and J by 5 bases, with 19 bases between them. Per germline, CDR1 LNHNV and CDR2 YYDKDF (reference sequence). The CDR3 has 17 residues. In DNA, the CDR3 is TGTGCCACCAGCAGAGAGAGGAGGGGACCCCTTCGTTATGGCTACACCTTC. Translated, it gives CATSRERRGPLRYGYTF.